The entry below gives a single T cell receptor (beta chain) sequence along with its context. The data stem from a study of blood T cell repertoires in COVID-19. At the level of the study: PBMCs, B-cell-depleted T cells, or T cells were the source of the cDNA or gDNA that made up the material.

Profiled with immunoSEQ multiplex PCR; TCRdb holds only in-frame clones, not every one. The table shows 300,000 to 400,000 clones, with 70% to 90% occurring only once. Trimming cost V 1 base and J 7 bases, with 10 bases left between them. CDR3 size: 13 residues. Germline V gene data show CDR1 as LGHDT and CDR2 as YNNKEL (reference sequence). The TCR comes from a woman in her forties or fifties who had recovered from COVID-19. This chain connects TRBV3-1 (or the pseudogene TRBV3-2) to TRBJ1-1; tentatively, D is TRBD1 (5 bases). Sequenced: peripheral blood. The CDR3 sequence: CASSQARGDEAFF. Here the CDR3 DNA reads TGTGCCAGCAGCCAAGCTCGGGGGGATGAAGCTTTCTTT.